Shown below are 24 T cell receptor beta chains from a single sample sequenced in a study of OX40 agonist ivuxolimab in advanced cancers. Receptors were amplified or captured by the immunoSEQ multiplex PCR assay. The table comes from immuneACCESS by way of TCRdb, which keeps in-frame sequences with V and J called. Part of the clones is missing from these tables; in studies checked, under half for an unresolved V gene and the rest for unknown reasons. This sample lists around 51,000 clones; approximately 80% were detected once. Around 2% of the sample rests with the top ten. The material was CD4+ or CD8+ T cells sorted from blood, obtained in a trial of the OX40 agonist ivuxolimab. Receptors originate from an adult with an advanced solid tumor such as melanoma, head and neck, liver or kidney cancer.

This chain uses TRBV7-9 with TRBJ1-5; a weak D match, TRBD1 (6 bases). The CDR3 length is 14 residues. With 5 bases removed from V and 4 bases from J, the gap between germline ends came to 12 bases. Germline CDR1 and CDR2: SEHNR and FQNEAQ (reference sequence). DNA of the CDR3: TGTGCCAGCAGCATCGGGACACTTAATCAGCCCCAGCATTTT. Protein sequence: CASSIGTLNQPQHF. The complete variable domain, with remaining parts taken from reference TRBV7-9 and TRBJ1-5, reads DTGVSQNPRHKITKRGQNVTFRCDPISEHNRLYWYRQTLGQGPEFLTYFQNEAQLEKSRLLSDRFSAERPKGSFSTLEIQRTEQGDSAMYLCASSIGTLNQPQHFGDGTRLSIL.

The chain uses TRBV9 and TRBJ1-2; possibly TRBD1 for D (5 bases). V lost 0 bases, J lost 2 bases, and 14 bases lay in between. The CDR3 covers 16 residues. CDR1 and CDR2 from the germline V gene are SGDLS and YYNGEE. The CDR3: CASSVGLWGRNYGYTF. CDR3 DNA sequence: TGTGCCAGCAGCGTAGGATTATGGGGGAGAAACTATGGCTACACCTTC.

The chain recombines TRBV10-3 with TRBJ1-1, with TRBD1 as a possible D gene (5 bases). The ends were cut back, 10 bases at V and 1 base at J, with 13 bases in the middle. This CDR3 contains 13 residues. The germline CDR1 and CDR2 sequences are ENHRY and SYGVKD. In DNA, the CDR3 is TGTGCCACCGGGGACGGTCAGAACACTGAAGCTTTCTTT. Its protein is CATGDGQNTEAFF.

The chain employs TRBV15 and TRBJ1-1; 8 bases are a match to TRBD1. The CDR3 covers 15 residues. Germline lookup yields CDR1 LNHNV and CDR2 YYDKDF (reference sequence). V dropped 3 bases and J dropped 3; count of bases not matched to a gene: 6. CDR3 nucleotide sequence: TGTGCCACCAGCAGGAGAGGACAGGGAGACACTGAAGCTTTCTTT. It codes for CATSRRGQGDTEAFF.

The genes are TRBV4-1 and TRBJ2-1, with 11 nucleotides matching TRBD2. Germline V gene data show CDR1 as MGHRA and CDR2 as YSYEKL. The CDR3 totals 18 residues. The junction had 6 bases not matched to a gene; V was cut back by 1 base and J by 1 base. The CDR3 region is CASSQVVLAGASYNEQFF. The DNA of the CDR3 is TGCGCCAGCAGCCAAGTGGTACTAGCGGGAGCATCCTACAATGAGCAGTTCTTC.

This clone appeared a few times. V is TRBV6-5 and J is TRBJ1-1; 9 nucleotides match TRBD1. The V gene end was trimmed by 7 bases and the J gene end by 4 bases; junction bases not matched to a gene: 4. The CDR3 runs to 13 residues. The germline V gene encodes CDR1 MNHEY and CDR2 SVGAGI. For the CDR3, the DNA is TGTGCCAGCACCCCGACAGGGGGCACTGAAGCTTTCTTT. Its translation is CASTPTGGTEAFF.

The chain uses TRBV6-5 and TRBJ1-2; maybe TRBD1 (5 bases). CDR3 length: 14 amino acids. Germline CDR1 reads MNHEY; CDR2 reads SVGAGI. V was pared by 2 bases and J by 5 bases, with 12 bases between. For the CDR3, the DNA is TGTGCCAGCAGTTACGTCGGGGGAGGGTATGGCTACACCTTC. This gives the protein CASSYVGGGYGYTF.

The rearrangement uses TRBV2 and TRBJ2-1, with 7 bases that match TRBD2. This CDR3 comprises 15 residues. Germline CDR1 is SNHLY and CDR2 is FYNNEI. V lost 8 bases, J lost 8 bases, and 15 bases stayed unmatched. For the CDR3, the DNA is TGTGCCAGCCTGCCGGGGTTGCGGGAGATGGATGAGCAGTTCTTC. This translates into CASLPGLREMDEQFF. The full variable domain, with the rest looked up from reference TRBV2 and TRBJ2-1, is EPEVTQTPSHQVTQMGQEVILRCVPISNHLYFYWYRQILGQKVEFLVSFYNNEISEKSEIFDDQFSVERPDGSNFTLKIRSTKLEDSAMYFCASLPGLREMDEQFFGPGTRLTVL.

This clone has ten or more counts. This rearrangement joins TRBV2 to TRBJ2-5; D may be TRBD2 (5 bases). V was trimmed by 7 bases and J by 2 bases, leaving 11 bases between them. Germline CDR1 is SNHLY and CDR2 is FYNNEI. The CDR3 covers 13 residues. CDR3 sequence (DNA): TGTGCCAGCAACCTAGACTATCAAGAGACCCAGTACTTC. Translated: CASNLDYQETQYF.

The chain recombines TRBV7-2 with TRBJ2-7, with D unclear. The CDR3 contains 17 residues. Germline assignment: CDR1 SGHTA and CDR2 FQGNSA. The ends were cut back, 2 bases at V and 0 bases at J, with 17 bases in the middle. The DNA for the CDR3 is TGTGCCAGCAGCTTAAGTCCACAGAGAAAACCCTCCTACGAGCAGTACTTC. Amino acid sequence: CASSLSPQRKPSYEQYF.

The rearrangement uses TRBV6-4 and TRBJ2-1; tentatively, D is TRBD2 (5 bases). The germline V and J ends were trimmed by 6 bases and 8 bases, with 23 bases remaining between them. CDR3 length: 16 residues. The germline V gene has CDR1 MRHNA and CDR2 SNTAGT. The CDR3 spells CASRLRLTHRYYEQFF. In DNA, the CDR3 is TGTGCCAGCAGACTTAGACTAACCCATCGATATTATGAGCAGTTCTTC.

The rearrangement uses TRBV5-1 and TRBJ1-2; tentative D call: TRBD1 (6 bases). The V gene's germline CDR1 is SGHRS and CDR2 YFSETQ. This CDR3 region has 15 residues. Trimming cost V 0 bases and J 6 bases, with 15 bases left between them. The CDR3 nucleotides are TGCGCCAGCAGCTTGGTCGGGGGCGCCAGGGATGGCTACACCTTC. Protein sequence: CASSLVGGARDGYTF. The full variable domain, in which reference TRBV5-1 and TRBJ1-2 provide the parts outside the CDR3, is KAGVTQTPRYLIKTRGQQVTLSCSPISGHRSVSWYQQTPGQGLQFLFEYFSETQRNKGNFPGRFSGRQFSNSRSEMNVSTLELGDSALYLCASSLVGGARDGYTFGSGTRLTVV.

Relative to its sample, this clone is medium-sized. The chain uses TRBV5-1 and TRBJ2-5; TRBD2 matches 8 bases. This CDR3 region has 16 residues. The germline CDR1 and CDR2 sequences are SGHRS and YFSETQ. With V trimmed by 5 bases and J by 1 base, 10 bases remained unmatched. The CDR3 reads CASSKSGSGRQETQYF. In DNA, the CDR3 is TGCGCCAGCAGTAAAAGCGGGAGCGGGCGCCAAGAGACCCAGTACTTC.

The chain has TRBV30 and TRBJ2-7; D possibly matches TRBD1 or TRBD2 (5 bases each). The CDR3 covers 15 residues. Trimming removed 1 base at V and 5 bases at J, with 18 bases between. Germline assignment: CDR1 GTSNPN and CDR2 SVGIG (reference sequence). The CDR3 nucleotides are TGTGCCTGGAGTGCCCGGGGCGGAACTACCGACGAGCAGTACTTC. Translated: CAWSARGGTTDEQYF.

V usage is TRBV19 and J usage is TRBJ1-3; possibly TRBD1 for D (5 bases). Germline V gene sequence: CDR1 LNHDA, CDR2 SQIVND (reference sequence). This CDR3 has 15 amino acids. V was pared by 9 bases and J by 4 bases, with 19 bases between. CDR3 nucleotide sequence: TGTGCCAGCCGCCCTCTCGCAGGGCAAGGAAACACCATATATTTT. Residues: CASRPLAGQGNTIYF.

The chain links TRBV6-1 to TRBJ1-3, with 10 bases matching TRBD1. The V and J ends lost 7 bases and 4 bases, in that order; junction bases with no gene match: 4. This CDR3 comprises 14 residues. Per the germline V gene, CDR1 is MNHNS and CDR2 is SASEGT. CDR3 residues: CASTPGQGGNTIYF. For the CDR3, the DNA is TGTGCCAGCACTCCGGGACAGGGGGGAAACACCATATATTTT.

This chain joins TRBV2 and TRBJ2-1; 10 bases line up with TRBD2. The V and J ends lost 10 bases and 4 bases, in that order; junction bases with no gene match: 4. The V gene's germline CDR1 is SNHLY and CDR2 FYNNEI. This CDR3 has 13 amino acids. The CDR3 protein is CATRTSGYNEQFF. CDR3 in DNA: TGTGCCACCAGGACTAGCGGTTACAATGAGCAGTTCTTC. Variable domain in full (rest from reference TRBV2 and TRBJ2-1): EPEVTQTPSHQVTQMGQEVILRCVPISNHLYFYWYRQILGQKVEFLVSFYNNEISEKSEIFDDQFSVERPDGSNFTLKIRSTKLEDSAMYFCATRTSGYNEQFFGPGTRLTVL.

The chain uses TRBV28 and TRBJ2-4, with D possibly TRBD2 on 5 matching bases. Trimming shortened V by 7 bases and J by 13 bases, and 17 bases separated the two germline ends. Germline V lookup: CDR1 MDHEN, CDR2 SYDVKM. The CDR3 totals 12 residues. CDR3 region: CASTTFRGRQYF. The CDR3 nucleotides read TGTGCCAGCACCACTTTTCGGGGTCGGCAGTACTTC.

The J gene is TRBJ2-2, the V gene TRBV5-1; TRBD1 aligns across 8 bases. The CDR3 has 16 amino acids. Germline V gene sequence: CDR1 SGHRS, CDR2 YFSETQ. V lost 7 bases, J lost 3 bases, and 11 bases stayed unmatched. The CDR3 region is CASFADRGADTGELFF. The CDR3 DNA reads TGCGCCAGCTTCGCTGACAGGGGAGCGGACACCGGGGAGCTGTTTTTT.

The chain carries TRBV6-5 and TRBJ2-4; 7 nucleotides agree with TRBD2. J gave up 6 bases and V 6 bases, and 8 bases lay outside the gene matches. Germline-derived CDR1 and CDR2 are MNHEY and SVGAGI. CDR3 length: 14 amino acids. The CDR3 spells CASRPFGGRNIQYF. The CDR3 DNA follows: TGTGCCAGCAGACCTTTCGGGGGGAGAAACATTCAGTACTTC.

J is TRBJ1-6 and V is TRBV7-8, with TRBD1 as a possible D gene (5 bases). CDR1 is SGHVS, CDR2 FQNEAQ, per germline. V lost 5 bases, J lost 4 bases, and 15 bases lay in between. The CDR3 has 16 residues. DNA of the CDR3: TGTGCCAGCAGCCGACGGGGGGATGGGTATAATTCACCCCTCCACTTT. Its protein product is CASSRRGDGYNSPLHF.

The rearrangement links TRBV28 to TRBJ1-4; a possible D gene is TRBD1 (6 bases). V dropped 5 bases and J dropped 10 bases, with 11 bases sitting between them. This CDR3 comprises 12 residues. Germline CDR1 is MDHEN and CDR2 is SYDVKM. CDR3 sequence: CASSPGTIKLFF. CDR3 DNA: TGTGCCAGCAGTCCTGGGACAATAAAACTGTTTTTT. Using reference TRBV28 and TRBJ1-4 for the parts outside the CDR3, the full variable domain is DVKVTQSSRYLVKRTGEKVFLECVQDMDHENMFWYRQDPGLGLRLIYFSYDVKMKEKGDIPEGYSVSREKKERFSLILESASTNQTSMYLCASSPGTIKLFFGSGTQLSVL.

The rearrangement joins TRBV5-1 to TRBJ2-7; 13 positions match TRBD2. Trimming removed 5 bases from V and 7 bases from J; junction bases left unmatched: 9. Germline loops: CDR1 SGHRS, CDR2 YFSETQ. The length of the CDR3 is 15 residues. CDR3 nucleotide sequence: TGCGCCAGCAGGGAGGGACTAGCGGGAAATCAGGAGCAGTACTTC. Encoded protein: CASREGLAGNQEQYF. The entire variable domain, with the rest obtained from reference TRBV5-1 and TRBJ2-7, is as follows: KAGVTQTPRYLIKTRGQQVTLSCSPISGHRSVSWYQQTPGQGLQFLFEYFSETQRNKGNFPGRFSGRQFSNSRSEMNVSTLELGDSALYLCASREGLAGNQEQYFGPGTRLTVT.

This chain joins TRBV19 and TRBJ1-3; tentatively, D is TRBD1 (6 bases). Germline CDR1 is LNHDA and CDR2 is SQIVND (reference sequence). V was shortened by 8 bases and J by 0 bases, with 17 bases between the two germline ends. The CDR3 sequence is 16 residues long. The CDR3 DNA reads as TGTGCCAGTCGGCTTCCGGGACAAATCTCTGGAAACACCATATATTTT. Translation gives CASRLPGQISGNTIYF. The variable domain in full, with the rest retrieved from reference TRBV19 and TRBJ1-3, is DGGITQSPKYLFRKEGQNVTLSCEQNLNHDAMYWYRQDPGQGLRLIYYSQIVNDFQKGDIAEGYSVSREKKESFPLTVTSAQKNPTAFYLCASRLPGQISGNTIYFGEGSWLTVV.